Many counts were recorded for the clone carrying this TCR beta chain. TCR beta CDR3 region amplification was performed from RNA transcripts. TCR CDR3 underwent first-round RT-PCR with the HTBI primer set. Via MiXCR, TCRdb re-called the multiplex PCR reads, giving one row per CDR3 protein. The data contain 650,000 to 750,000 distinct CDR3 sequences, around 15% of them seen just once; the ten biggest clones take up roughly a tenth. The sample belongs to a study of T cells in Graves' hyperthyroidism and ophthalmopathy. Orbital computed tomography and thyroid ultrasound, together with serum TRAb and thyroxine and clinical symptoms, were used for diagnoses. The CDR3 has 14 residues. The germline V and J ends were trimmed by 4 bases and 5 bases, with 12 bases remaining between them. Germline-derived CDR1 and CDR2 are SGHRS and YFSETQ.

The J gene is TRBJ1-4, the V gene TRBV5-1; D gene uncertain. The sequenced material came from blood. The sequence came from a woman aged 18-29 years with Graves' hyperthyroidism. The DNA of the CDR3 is TGCGCCAGCAGCCAGTCGAGACCGAATGAAAAACTGTTTTTT. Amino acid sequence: CASSQSRPNEKLFF. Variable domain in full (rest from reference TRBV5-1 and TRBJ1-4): KAGVTQTPRYLIKTRGQQVTLSCSPISGHRSVSWYQQTPGQGLQFLFEYFSETQRNKGNFPGRFSGRQFSNSRSEMNVSTLELGDSALYLCASSQSRPNEKLFFGSGTQLSVL.